The next 5 T cell receptor beta chains were all read from a single sample in a study of CD8+CD57+ T cells in acquired aplastic anemia. TCR beta VDJ combinations and CDR3 sequences were profiled from genomic DNA. One entry per CDR3 protein, called by TCRdb with MiXCR from the reads. The data show approximately 70,000 distinct CDR3 sequences, less than 65% seen once. The specimen sequenced was sorted CD4+, CD8+, or CD8+CD57+ T cells (not recorded which) from PBMCs. These receptors were collected from a human donor in good health, serving as a control.

The J gene is TRBJ1-2, the V gene TRBV15, with D perhaps matching TRBD1 (6 bases). The length of the CDR3 is 13 residues. Germline CDR1 LNHNV, CDR2 YYDKDF (reference sequence). V dropped 6 bases and J dropped 1 base, with 9 bases sitting between them. CDR3 nucleotide sequence: TGTGCCACCAGTCCGGACAGTAACTATGGCTACACCTTC. It is translated as CATSPDSNYGYTF.

This chain links TRBV12-3 or TRBV12-4 with TRBJ1-1, with no clear D. The CDR3 covers 13 residues. V dropped 5 bases and J dropped 4 bases, with 11 bases sitting between them. This CDR3 is CASSLLIGTEAFF. CDR3 in DNA: TGTGCCAGCAGTCTACTAATTGGCACTGAAGCTTTCTTT.

In this sample, this clonotype turned up a few times. V gene TRBV7-9 combines with J gene TRBJ1-2; 11 bases match TRBD1. Germline CDR1 reads SEHNR; CDR2 reads FQNEAQ (reference sequence). The CDR3 is 12 residues long. This CDR3 is CLTGQGEGGYTF. The CDR3 nucleotides read TGTCTTACGGGACAGGGGGAGGGTGGCTACACCTTC.

V is TRBV11-2 and J is TRBJ1-5, with D tentatively TRBD1 (6 bases). The CDR3 has 17 residues. V lost 2 bases and J lost 1, with 15 bases in between. Germline CDR1 is SGHAT and CDR2 is FQNNGV. This CDR3 is CASSLRGGTESNQPQHF. The CDR3 nucleotides are TGTGCCAGCAGCTTAAGGGGGGGGACCGAAAGCAATCAGCCCCAGCATTTT.

This clonotype was counted ten times or more. V and J are TRBV7-6 and TRBJ1-3; D not certain. The length of the CDR3 is 16 residues. CDR1 is SGHVS and CDR2 is FNYEAQ in the germline V gene. V was shortened by 0 bases and J by 0 bases, with 9 bases between the two germline ends. As DNA, the CDR3 is TGTGCCAGCAGCTTAGCAACTGGACTCTCTGGAAACACCATATATTTT. It encodes CASSLATGLSGNTIYF.